Below, 24 T cell receptor beta chains from the same sample are listed, as sequenced in a study of molecular identifiers for immune sequencing clone quantification. TCRdb analysed the PCR reads with MiXCR anew, one entry per CDR3 protein. The profile covers around 470,000 distinct CDR3 sequences, with around 23% appearing a single time and about 0.75% taken by the ten largest. Sequences were obtained from naive CD8+ T cells from blood, with Jurkat cell RNA spiked in. Subset indicated: FACS-sorted CD8+CD4-CCR7+CD45RA+ naive T cells. Receptors were obtained from a human donor in good health. Some libraries in this study had Jurkat cell RNA spiked in.

As regards this clonotype: Being one base from a much bigger clone, this may be a read error. The J gene is TRBJ1-1, the V gene TRBV28; unclear D gene. The CDR3 covers 14 residues. CDR1 MDHEN and CDR2 SYDVKM come from the germline V gene. Trimming cost V 8 bases and J 0 bases, with 13 bases left between them. The CDR3 reads CASGWVLLNTEAFF. The CDR3 nucleotides are TGTGCCAGCGGTTGGGTACTCTTGAACACTGAAGCTTTCTTT.

The rearrangement joins TRBV2 to TRBJ2-3; 7 bases fit TRBD1. The CDR3 is 15 residues long. Germline assignment: CDR1 SNHLY and CDR2 FYNNEI. The junction had 10 bases not matched to a gene; V was cut back by 4 bases and J by 6 bases. CDR3 sequence: CASSGQGEDSDTQYF. The CDR3 DNA reads as TGTGCCAGCAGTGGACAGGGTGAGGACTCGGATACGCAGTATTTT.

This clonotype appeared many times. The chain uses TRBV2 and TRBJ2-7; TRBD2 aligns across 10 bases. The germline gives CDR1 SNHLY, CDR2 FYNNEI. The CDR3 is made up of 16 amino acids. V trimming: 0 bases; J trimming: 7 bases; junction bases outside the gene matches: 9. CDR3 in amino acids: CASSEALPSGSGEQYF. CDR3 bases: TGTGCCAGCAGTGAAGCGCTTCCTAGCGGGAGTGGGGAGCAGTACTTC.

V gene TRBV6-6 combines with J gene TRBJ2-2, with TRBD1 matching 10 bases. CDR3 length: 16 amino acids. Germline values: CDR1 MNHNY, CDR2 SVGAGI (reference sequence). V shed 2 bases and J 4 bases; nucleotides not matched to a gene: 4. CDR3 region: CASSYLGQGITGELFF. Here the CDR3 DNA reads TGTGCCAGCAGTTACCTGGGACAGGGGATCACCGGGGAGCTGTTTTTT.

This clonotype showed up many times. V usage is TRBV5-1 and J usage is TRBJ2-3, with D maybe TRBD2 (6 bases). CDR1 and CDR2 from the germline V gene are SGHRS and YFSETQ. V shed 3 bases and J shed 6 bases, with 17 bases lying between them. This CDR3 is 15 amino acids long. The CDR3 reads CASSWGVAVHDTQYF. In nucleotides, the CDR3 is TGCGCCAGCAGCTGGGGAGTAGCGGTTCACGATACGCAGTATTTT. Filled out from reference TRBV5-1 and TRBJ2-3, the complete variable domain reads KAGVTQTPRYLIKTRGQQVTLSCSPISGHRSVSWYQQTPGQGLQFLFEYFSETQRNKGNFPGRFSGRQFSNSRSEMNVSTLELGDSALYLCASSWGVAVHDTQYFGPGTRLTVL.

The table lists this clonotype with many counts. The CDR3 DNA is TGCAGCGTTGTGGTGGATATCTCTGGAAACACCATATATTTT. Encoded protein: CSVVVDISGNTIYF. This chain connects TRBV29-1 to TRBJ1-3, with D uncertain. CDR3 length equals 14 residues. Trimming removed 4 bases at V and 0 bases at J, with 10 bases between. Per the germline V gene, CDR1 is SQVTM and CDR2 is ANQGSEA.

The chain couples TRBV12-3 or TRBV12-4 to TRBJ2-7; tentatively, D is TRBD1 or TRBD2 (5 bases each). The CDR3 spans 16 residues. V lost 0 bases and J lost 6, with 18 bases in between. The CDR3 loop reads CASSLAAWGTAVEQYF. The CDR3 nucleotides read TGTGCCAGCAGTTTAGCAGCGTGGGGGACGGCGGTCGAGCAGTACTTC.

This clonotype was seen many times. V gene TRBV7-2 combines with J gene TRBJ2-3, with 7 bases fitting TRBD1. The CDR3 length is 15 residues. V was clipped by 3 bases and J by 0 bases; unmatched bases: 3. The germline V gene encodes CDR1 SGHTA and CDR2 FQGNSA. The CDR3 here is CASSFGTASTDTQYF. The CDR3 DNA reads as TGTGCCAGCAGCTTCGGGACAGCTAGCACAGATACGCAGTATTTT. The whole variable domain, filled in from reference TRBV7-2 and TRBJ2-3, reads GAGVSQSPSNKVTEKGKDVELRCDPISGHTALYWYRQSLGQGLEFLIYFQGNSAPDKSGLPSDRFSAERTGGSVSTLTIQRTQQEDSAVYLCASSFGTASTDTQYFGPGTRLTVL.

Turning to this clonotype: Possible read error: a much larger clone is one base away. This chain joins TRBV7-3 and TRBJ2-1, with TRBD1 matching over 8 bases. The germline V gene has CDR1 SGHTA and CDR2 FQGTGA. This CDR3 comprises 15 residues. V was pared by 4 bases and J by 5 bases, with 7 bases of the junction left unmatched. As DNA, the CDR3 is TGTGCCAGCAGCTCCGGGTCAGGGGGCCACAATGAGCAGTTCTTC. Translated, it gives CASSSGSGGHNEQFF.

On this clonotype: A much bigger clone sits one base away, suggesting this may be a read error. This sequence joins TRBV5-8 and TRBJ2-7, with 10 bases matching TRBD1. V was clipped by 4 bases and J by 2 bases; unmatched bases: 3. Germline V lookup: CDR1 SGHTS, CDR2 YDEGEE. The CDR3 consists of 14 residues. The chain's CDR3 is CASSDGQGAYEQYF. CDR3 in DNA: TGTGCCAGCAGCGACGGACAGGGGGCCTACGAGCAGTACTTC. Full variable domain (rest looked up from reference TRBV5-8 and TRBJ2-7): EAGVTQSPTHLIKTRGQQATLRCSPISGHTSVYWYQQALGLGLQFLLWYDEGEERNRGNFPPRFSGRQFPNYSSELNVNALELEDSALYLCASSDGQGAYEQYFGPGTRLTVT.

This clonotype was found many times. The J gene is TRBJ1-1, the V gene TRBV4-1; possible D gene TRBD1, 6 bases. V was clipped by 1 base and J by 1 base, with 13 bases between them. The CDR3 length is 16 residues. Germline loops: CDR1 MGHRA, CDR2 YSYEKL. The CDR3 DNA reads as TGCGCCAGCAGCCAAGTATTGGGCAGGGGGAACACTGAAGCTTTCTTT. It specifies CASSQVLGRGNTEAFF.

The chain has TRBV12-3 or TRBV12-4 and TRBJ2-1, with 8 bases matching TRBD2. The CDR3 covers 15 residues. With 5 bases clipped from V and 5 bases from J, the junction kept 8 bases outside the gene matches. The CDR3: CASSKFSGINNEQFF. DNA of the CDR3: TGTGCCAGCAGTAAATTTAGCGGGATAAACAATGAGCAGTTCTTC.

With regard to this clonotype: A much larger clone lies a single base off, so this may be a read error. This chain links TRBV11-2 with TRBJ1-1, with 8 bases that match TRBD1. The J segment lost 3 bases and the V segment lost 5 bases, leaving 11 bases of the junction unmatched. The germline V gene encodes CDR1 SGHAT and CDR2 FQNNGV. The CDR3 contains 16 residues. CDR3 amino acids: CASSPDRDRWYTEAFF. The CDR3 nucleotides are TGTGCCAGCAGCCCGGACAGGGATCGTTGGTACACTGAAGCTTTCTTT.

This clonotype has a count of ten or more. The chain recombines TRBV4-3 with TRBJ1-3; no clear D gene. Germline CDR1 and CDR2: LGHNA and YSLEER. The V end lost 0 bases, the J end lost 0 bases, and 9 bases lay between the germline ends. The CDR3 contains 16 residues. The CDR3 sequence: CASSQDWASSGNTIYF. The DNA for the CDR3 is TGCGCCAGCAGCCAAGATTGGGCATCCTCTGGAAACACCATATATTTT.

Details on this clonotype: A much larger clone differs by one base, so this may be a read error. The chain couples TRBV5-6 to TRBJ1-1; the D gene is possibly TRBD1 (5 bases). The CDR3 has 18 residues. Between the trimmed V and J ends, which lost 4 bases and 0 bases, there was a span of 22 bases. Germline V gene data show CDR1 as SGHDT and CDR2 as YYEEEE. Written as DNA, the CDR3 is TGTGCCAGCAGCCAACTAGCAGGGCAGTTGAAAATGAACACTGAAGCTTTCTTT. It is translated as CASSQLAGQLKMNTEAFF.

V usage is TRBV4-3 and J usage is TRBJ2-1; no clear D. The CDR3 consists of 16 residues. Trimming stripped 0 bases from V and 1 base from J, with 10 bases between. CDR1 is LGHNA and CDR2 is YSLEER in the germline V gene. In DNA form, the CDR3 reads TGCGCCAGCAGCCAAGATTACAAGGTTTCCTACAATGAGCAGTTCTTC. Translated, it gives CASSQDYKVSYNEQFF.

As regards this clonotype: This may be a read error, as it is one base from a much larger clone. The rearrangement links TRBV13 to TRBJ2-3, with D possibly being TRBD2 (6 bases). The CDR3 extends over 15 amino acids. Germline lookup yields CDR1 PRHDT and CDR2 FYEKMQ (reference sequence). CDR3 sequence (DNA): TGTGCCATCAGCTTAGACCGGGGGAGGATTGATACGCAGTATTTT. This gives the protein CAISLDRGRIDTQYF.

This clonotype was detected many times. J is TRBJ1-2 and V is TRBV29-1, with 8 bases lining up with TRBD1. CDR1 is SQVTM and CDR2 is ANQGSEA in the germline V gene. The trim removed 3 bases at V and 0 bases at J, leaving 15 bases unmatched. The CDR3 has 18 amino acids. The CDR3 here is CSVESAEPGQGANYGYTF. As DNA, the CDR3 is TGCAGCGTTGAGTCGGCGGAACCCGGACAGGGAGCTAACTATGGCTACACCTTC.

This clonotype was counted between two and nine times. The chain couples TRBV6-6 to TRBJ2-5; D gene uncertain. The CDR3 totals 11 residues. Per germline, CDR1 MNHNY and CDR2 SVGAGI (reference sequence). V was pared by 7 bases and J by 2 bases, with 5 bases between. The CDR3 region has the DNA TGTGCCAGCAAATATCAAGAGACCCAGTACTTC. Protein product: CASKYQETQYF.

This chain joins TRBV6-5 and TRBJ2-2; TRBD2 matches 7 bases. Trimming cost V 5 bases and J 6 bases; bases outside gene matches: 9. This CDR3 is built from 15 residues. Germline CDR1 is MNHEY and CDR2 is SVGAGI. CDR3 nucleotide sequence: TGTGCCAGCAGTCACCGACTAGCTGTACCCGGGGAGCTGTTTTTT. Translation: CASSHRLAVPGELFF.

Concerning this clonotype itself: Possible read error: a much larger clone is one base away. The CDR3 does not close with the conserved phenylalanine or tryptophan, likely indicating a read error. The V gene is TRBV7-6, the J gene TRBJ2-7, with 8 nucleotides matching TRBD2. This CDR3 is built from 17 residues. V was pared by 3 bases and J by 5 bases, with 15 bases of the junction left unmatched. CDR1 SGHVS and CDR2 FNYEAQ come from the germline V gene. For the CDR3, the DNA is TGTGCCAGCAGCTTTCGGGGGGGGCGGAAGCTTCCGCACGAGCAGTACCTC. Translating gives CASSFRGGRKLPHEQYL.

Many counts were recorded for this clonotype. J is TRBJ2-5 and V is TRBV5-4; D perhaps matches TRBD2 (6 bases). CDR1 is SGHNT and CDR2 is YYREEE in the germline V gene (reference sequence). Trimming shortened V by 1 base and J by 3 bases, and 10 bases separated the two germline ends. The CDR3 sequence is 14 residues long. CDR3 nucleotide sequence: TGTGCCAGCAGCTTGTCGGCGGGAAAAGAGACCCAGTACTTC. Translating it yields CASSLSAGKETQYF.

Points on this clonotype: A much bigger clone sits one base away, suggesting this may be a read error. The chain employs TRBV30 and TRBJ2-7; the D is unclear. Trimming shortened V by 4 bases and J by 2 bases, and 12 bases separated the two germline ends. CDR3 size: 13 residues. Germline CDR1 reads GTSNPN; CDR2 reads SVGIG (reference sequence). The CDR3 DNA follows: TGTGCCTGGACTTTGGGTGGAACCTACGAGCAGTACTTC. Translated, it gives CAWTLGGTYEQYF. The full variable domain, rest sourced from reference TRBV30 and TRBJ2-7, is SQTIHQWPATLVQPVGSPLSLECTVEGTSNPNLYWYRQAAGRGLQLLFYSVGIGQISSEVPQNLSASRPQDRQFILSSKKLLLSDSGFYLCAWTLGGTYEQYFGPGTRLTVT.

About this clonotype: Given a much more abundant clone one base away, this may be a read error. The rearrangement links TRBV7-2 to TRBJ2-3, with D unresolved. The length of the CDR3 is 15 residues. Germline V gene data show CDR1 as SGHTA and CDR2 as FQGNSA. Trimming pared 2 bases from V and 2 bases from J, leaving 11 bases between. The CDR3, as DNA: TGTGCCAGCAGCTTAATTCTAGTGGACACAGATACGCAGTATTTT. Encoded protein: CASSLILVDTDTQYF. Combining the CDR3 with reference TRBV7-2 and TRBJ2-3 gives the whole variable domain GAGVSQSPSNKVTEKGKDVELRCDPISGHTALYWYRQSLGQGLEFLIYFQGNSAPDKSGLPSDRFSAERTGGSVSTLTIQRTQQEDSAVYLCASSLILVDTDTQYFGPGTRLTVL.